This TCR beta chain was identified during a study of control samples from healthy donors and cancer patients. The protocol was immunoSEQ multiplex PCR, while the TCRdb copy is restricted to in-frame clones and leaves out a portion. The sample has some 160,000 clones, 80% to 95% seen once. Germline V lookup: CDR1 SGHRS, CDR2 YFSETQ. The V end lost 3 bases, the J end lost 6 bases, and 12 bases lay between the germline ends. This CDR3 comprises 14 residues. The chain has TRBV5-1 and TRBJ2-2; D is possibly TRBD1 (5 bases). This receptor was identified in a woman aged 25 to 45 in good health. Sequencing was carried out using blood. The CDR3 is CASSYGDSAGELFF. In DNA, the CDR3 is TGCGCCAGCAGCTATGGTGACAGCGCCGGGGAGCTGTTTTTT.